The text below deals with one TCR beta chain. The sample belongs to a study of blood T cell repertoires in COVID-19. Turning to the study itself: Both acute and convalescent COVID-19 samples were obtained from the United States, Italy and Spain. T cells, B-cell-depleted T cells, or PBMCs supplied cDNA or gDNA.

The CDR3 consists of 14 residues. CDR1 and CDR2 (germline): MNHEY, SVGEGT. V lost 2 bases to trimming and J lost 5 bases; unmatched junction nucleotides: 3. Authors' data handling: Researchers report that nucleated cell counts were estimated from reference gene primer amplification. Method: immunoSEQ multiplex PCR; TCRdb's copy keeps in-frame clones and lacks some. The V and J calls and clone size come from that table; D and trimming were worked out from the DNA. Of tens of thousands of clones detected, around three quarters appear once; the ten largest clones hold around 60%. Sequenced input: peripheral blood. The TCR sequence derives from a man aged 80 or over with acute or convalescent COVID-19. The chain is built from TRBV6-2 or TRBV6-3 and TRBJ2-7; 10 nucleotides agree with TRBD2. CDR3: CASSYGTSAHEQYF. The CDR3 region has the DNA TGTGCCAGCAGTTACGGGACTAGCGCGCACGAGCAGTACTTC.